This TCR beta chain derives from a study of blood T cell repertoires in COVID-19. Across the whole study: The analysed material was cDNA or gDNA that came from T cells, B-cell-depleted T cells, or PBMCs.

CDR3 length equals 15 residues. V was pared by 4 bases and J by 9 bases, with 8 bases of the junction left unmatched. Germline V lookup: CDR1 SGHRS, CDR2 YFSETQ. Authors' data handling: Reference gene primer amplification gave nucleated cell count estimates. TCRdb's table, derived via immunoSEQ multiplex PCR, lists solely in-frame clones and lacks some. V and J calls and clone size follow that table, whereas D and trimming were derived from the DNA. The table lists roughly 300,000 clones, around 90% of them singletons. Living in under 30 US areas, the participants were between roughly 18 and 89 years of age. Cohorts were determined from participant-reported clinical history.

The V and J genes are TRBV5-1 and TRBJ1-6; 9 positions agree with TRBD1. This receptor was obtained from a woman in her 40s with acute COVID-19. The sample consisted of PBMCs or T cells enriched from blood (not recorded which). The CDR3 protein is CASSPRTGVGSPLHF. The CDR3 DNA is TGCGCCAGCAGCCCCAGGACAGGGGTTGGTTCACCCCTCCACTTT.